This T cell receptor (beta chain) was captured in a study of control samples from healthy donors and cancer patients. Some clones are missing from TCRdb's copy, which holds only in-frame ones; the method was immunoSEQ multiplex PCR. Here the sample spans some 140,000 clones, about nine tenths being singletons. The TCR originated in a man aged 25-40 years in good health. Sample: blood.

The CDR3, as DNA: TGTGCCAGCAGTACCTTTACTCAGTGGGATGGCTACACCTTC. Translating gives CASSTFTQWDGYTF. The chain couples TRBV28 to TRBJ1-2; no clear D gene. Germline V lookup: CDR1 MDHEN, CDR2 SYDVKM. The CDR3 contains 14 residues. Trimming stripped 5 bases from V and 6 bases from J, with 16 bases between.